This T cell receptor beta chain was captured by sequencing in a study of response to subunit inactivated influenza vaccine. Study results and limitations: It was suggested by the authors that few new T cells are recruited by each seasonal influenza vaccination.

Germline loops: CDR1 MDHEN, CDR2 SYDVKM. Trimming cost V 3 bases and J 3 bases; bases outside gene matches: 4. CDR3 length equals 14 residues. Each CDR3 protein gets one entry after TCRdb re-called the RT-PCR reads with MiXCR. The sample yields approximately 500,000 distinct CDR3 sequences, 10% to 15% seen once. With respect to this clonotype: Its antigen is still unknown.

This rearrangement joins TRBV28 to TRBJ2-7; 8 bases line up with TRBD2. The sequence derives from a man over 45 who received an inactivated influenza vaccine. The material was PBMCs from blood, obtained 45 days after vaccination. The CDR3 protein is CASSLTSVRYEQYF. The DNA for the CDR3 is TGTGCCAGCAGTTTGACTAGCGTACGCTACGAGCAGTACTTC.